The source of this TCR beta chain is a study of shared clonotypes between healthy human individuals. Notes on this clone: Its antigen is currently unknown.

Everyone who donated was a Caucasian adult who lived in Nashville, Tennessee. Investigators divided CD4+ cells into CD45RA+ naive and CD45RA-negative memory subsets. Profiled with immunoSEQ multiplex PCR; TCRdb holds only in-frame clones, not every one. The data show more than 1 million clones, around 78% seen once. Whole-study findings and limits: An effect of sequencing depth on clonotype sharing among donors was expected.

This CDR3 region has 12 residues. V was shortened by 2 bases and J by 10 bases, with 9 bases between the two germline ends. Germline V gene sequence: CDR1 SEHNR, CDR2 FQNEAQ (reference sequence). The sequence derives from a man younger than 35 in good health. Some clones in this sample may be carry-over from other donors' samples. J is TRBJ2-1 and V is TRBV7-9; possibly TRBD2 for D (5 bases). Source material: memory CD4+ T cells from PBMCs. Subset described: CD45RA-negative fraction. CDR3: CASSLLREEQFF. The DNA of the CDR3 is TGTGCCAGCAGCTTATTAAGGGAGGAGCAGTTCTTC.